The 27 T cell receptor beta chains given below trace back to one sample, sequenced in a study of graft-versus-host responses after intestinal transplantation. Sequencing used immunoSEQ multiplex PCR; TCRdb keeps in-frame clones, though not all of them. The sample holds roughly 70,000 clones, roughly 92% seen once. The material was bone marrow, obtained 700 to 850 days after intestinal transplantation. The receptors here all came from a human patient who received an intestinal transplant, so some T cells may come from the graft donor.

This clone was recorded once. The chain's CDR3 is CASIDGNTEAFF. The CDR3 DNA follows: TGTGCCAGTATCGACGGGAACACTGAAGCTTTCTTT. This chain connects TRBV19 to TRBJ1-1, with D uncertain. Trimming took off 7 bases at V and 1 base at J, with 7 bases between the two ends. This CDR3 has 12 amino acids. Germline-derived CDR1 and CDR2 are LNHDA and SQIVND (reference sequence). Variable domain in full (rest from reference TRBV19 and TRBJ1-1): DGGITQSPKYLFRKEGQNVTLSCEQNLNHDAMYWYRQDPGQGLRLIYYSQIVNDFQKGDIAEGYSVSREKKESFPLTVTSAQKNPTAFYLCASIDGNTEAFFGQGTRLTVV.

The chain combines TRBV29-1 with TRBJ2-7; 8 bases line up with TRBD1. The V segment lost 3 bases and the J segment 2 bases; nucleotides outside the gene matches: 3. The CDR3 extends over 13 amino acids. Germline V lookup: CDR1 SQVTM, CDR2 ANQGSEA. CDR3 region: CSVETGEAYEQYF. The CDR3 bases are TGCAGCGTTGAGACAGGGGAAGCCTACGAGCAGTACTTC.

This chain joins TRBV10-3 and TRBJ2-1; 7 bases agree with TRBD1. Germline lookup yields CDR1 ENHRY and CDR2 SYGVKD. The CDR3 runs to 13 residues. The junction had 6 bases not matched to a gene; V was cut back by 7 bases and J by 6 bases. DNA for the CDR3: TGTGCCATCACCAAGGACAGGATCAATGAGCAGTTCTTC. Translation gives CAITKDRINEQFF.

V is TRBV28 and J is TRBJ1-2; 9 bases are shared with TRBD1. CDR1 MDHEN and CDR2 SYDVKM come from the germline V gene. J gave up 7 bases and V 4 bases, and 7 bases lay outside the gene matches. There are 14 residues in the CDR3. CDR3 protein: CASSSHTGGSGYTF. The CDR3 nucleotides are TGTGCCAGCAGTTCACATACAGGGGGCAGTGGCTACACCTTC.

The chain has TRBV2 and TRBJ1-4; the D gene is possibly TRBD1 (5 bases). The germline CDR1 and CDR2 sequences are SNHLY and FYNNEI. The CDR3 has 16 residues. The V gene lost 4 bases and the J gene lost 7 bases, with 19 bases spanning the gap. CDR3 residues: CASSGTSWGLGEKLFF. Written as DNA, the CDR3 is TGTGCCAGCAGTGGTACGAGTTGGGGCCTCGGTGAAAAACTGTTTTTT.

CDR3 in DNA: TGTGCCATCAGTGATACCCGGGCTAGCGGGAGGAGCTGGGTCTCCTACAATGAGCAGTTCTTC. It yields the protein CAISDTRASGRSWVSYNEQFF. The chain couples TRBV10-3 to TRBJ2-1; 11 bases line up with TRBD2. Germline CDR1 reads ENHRY; CDR2 reads SYGVKD. The junction had 16 bases not matched to a gene; V was cut back by 3 bases and J by 0 bases. The CDR3 is 21 amino acids.

The rearrangement links TRBV7-6 to TRBJ1-1; TRBD1 might be the D (5 bases). This CDR3 is 13 amino acids long. In germline, CDR1 is SGHVS, CDR2 FNYEAQ. Trimming removed 2 bases from V and 5 bases from J, with 9 bases in between. The CDR3 protein is CASSLWGETEAFF. In nucleotides, the CDR3 is TGTGCCAGCAGCTTATGGGGGGAGACTGAAGCTTTCTTT.

This clone was picked up a small number of times. This chain uses TRBV10-3 with TRBJ1-6; D unresolved. V lost 3 bases and J lost 8, with 8 bases in between. Germline V gives CDR1 ENHRY, CDR2 SYGVKD. The CDR3 extends over 13 amino acids. CDR3 region: CAISDGRDSPLHF. The CDR3 region has the DNA TGTGCCATCAGTGACGGGAGGGATTCACCCCTCCACTTT.

V gene TRBV19 combines with J gene TRBJ1-1; D not certain. Per germline, CDR1 LNHDA and CDR2 SQIVND (reference sequence). The V and J ends lost 10 bases and 5 bases respectively, with 14 bases between them. The CDR3 extends over 12 amino acids. The CDR3 DNA reads as TGTGCCACGGATTGGGGTGGGACTGAAGCTTTCTTT. Its translation is CATDWGGTEAFF.

V is TRBV5-1 and J is TRBJ2-1; 10 bases agree with TRBD2. CDR3 length equals 16 residues. Germline CDR1 is SGHRS and CDR2 is YFSETQ. The ends lost 0 bases at V and 5 bases at J; junction bases unmatched: 5. The CDR3 nucleotides read TGCGCCAGCAGCTTGGGCAGCGGGAGGGCCGACAATGAGCAGTTCTTC. Translating it yields CASSLGSGRADNEQFF.

The J gene is TRBJ2-7, the V gene TRBV15; D may be TRBD1 (5 bases). The CDR3 runs 15 residues. Germline V CDR1 and CDR2: LNHNV, YYDKDF (reference sequence). V was pared by 3 bases and J by 3 bases, with 15 bases between. The DNA for the CDR3 is TGTGCCACCAGCAGGTCATCAGGGTTAGGCTACGAGCAGTACTTC. It codes for CATSRSSGLGYEQYF.

J is TRBJ2-5 and V is TRBV2; TRBD1 aligns across 8 bases. The germline V gene encodes CDR1 SNHLY and CDR2 FYNNEI. V shed 5 bases, J shed 5 bases, and the junction held 10 bases outside the gene matches. The CDR3 length is 15 residues. The CDR3, as DNA: TGTGCCAGCAGTTTAGGACAGGGTCCTTGGGAGACCCAGTACTTC. The encoded protein is CASSLGQGPWETQYF.

Points on this clone: The identical CDR3 is also encoded by other nucleotide sequences in the sample. The chain joins TRBV9 to TRBJ2-3, with D unresolved. Germline loops: CDR1 SGDLS, CDR2 YYNGEE. CDR3 length: 12 amino acids. V was shortened by 0 bases and J by 4 bases, with 3 bases between the two germline ends. The CDR3 sequence: CASSVGPDTQYF. CDR3 DNA: TGTGCCAGCAGCGTAGGGCCAGATACGCAGTATTTT.

The V call is TRBV2, the J call TRBJ2-1; the D gene could be TRBD1 or TRBD2 (6 bases each). Trimming took 2 bases from V and 2 from J, leaving 13 bases between them. CDR1 is SNHLY and CDR2 is FYNNEI in the germline V gene. The CDR3 contains 16 residues. In DNA, the CDR3 is TGTGCCAGCAGTGAATTGGCAGGGGAGGCCTACAATGAGCAGTTCTTC. Amino acids: CASSELAGEAYNEQFF.

J is TRBJ2-7 and V is TRBV6-5, with 7 positions matching TRBD2. The CDR3 runs to 13 residues. Looked up from germline, CDR1 is MNHEY and CDR2 is SVGAGI. J was trimmed by 7 bases and V by 2 bases; bases with no gene match: 5. The chain's CDR3 is CASSYRREWEQYF. The CDR3 coding sequence is TGTGCCAGCAGTTACCGGCGGGAGTGGGAGCAGTACTTC.

This chain links TRBV7-3 with TRBJ2-1; 10 nucleotides line up with TRBD1. The CDR3 is 18 amino acids. Germline CDR1 is SGHTA and CDR2 is FQGTGA. The ends lost 1 base at V and 7 bases at J; junction bases unmatched: 13. The CDR3: CASSLSRPGTGALNEQFF. The CDR3 nucleotides read TGTGCCAGCAGCTTAAGTCGTCCTGGGACAGGGGCGTTGAATGAGCAGTTCTTC.

The chain links TRBV28 to TRBJ2-7; D is undetermined. In germline, CDR1 is MDHEN, CDR2 SYDVKM. The V end was cut by 4 bases, the J end by 0 bases, with 13 bases between. The CDR3 has 15 residues. The DNA for the CDR3 is TGTGCCAGCAGTTCATATGGGGTTAACTCCTACGAGCAGTACTTC. Translation: CASSSYGVNSYEQYF.

V and J are TRBV28 and TRBJ2-2, with 9 positions matching TRBD1. There are 14 residues in the CDR3. Germline trimming cut 8 bases from V and 4 bases from J; bases unmatched to any gene: 5. CDR1 and CDR2 from the germline V gene are MDHEN and SYDVKM. CDR3 DNA: TGTGCCAGCTGCACAGGGGGCGGCACCGGGGAGCTGTTTTTT. Protein: CASCTGGGTGELFF. Full variable domain (outside the CDR3, taken from reference TRBV28 and TRBJ2-2): DVKVTQSSRYLVKRTGEKVFLECVQDMDHENMFWYRQDPGLGLRLIYFSYDVKMKEKGDIPEGYSVSREKKERFSLILESASTNQTSMYLCASCTGGGTGELFFGEGSRLTVL.

This clone was observed a single time. The chain carries TRBV21-1 and TRBJ2-1; the D call of TRBD2 is as the table states it, not checked on the DNA. TRBV21-1 is a pseudogene segment. This CDR3 spans 16 amino acids. The CDR3 nucleotides are TGTGCCAGCAGCTCACATAGCGGGGGGGTCTACAATGAGCAGTTCTTC. It is translated as CASSSHSGGVYNEQFF.

The chain couples TRBV19 to TRBJ1-5, with 9 bases identical to TRBD1. Looked up from germline, CDR1 is LNHDA and CDR2 is SQIVND (reference sequence). V shed 1 base, J shed 6 bases, and the junction held 4 bases outside the gene matches. This CDR3 has 15 residues. The CDR3 coding sequence is TGTGCCAGTAGTATAGGCACAGGGGGCCGTCAGCCCCAGCATTTT. Translating it yields CASSIGTGGRQPQHF.

V is TRBV28 and J is TRBJ2-5; 10 bases match TRBD2. The CDR3 extends over 18 amino acids. Germline V lookup: CDR1 MDHEN, CDR2 SYDVKM. After removal of 5 bases from V and 5 bases from J, the junction contained 17 bases not matched to a gene. Here the CDR3 reads CASSAPGAASGSGETQYF. The CDR3 nucleotides are TGTGCCAGCAGTGCCCCCGGGGCAGCTAGCGGGAGCGGGGAGACCCAGTACTTC.

J is TRBJ2-7 and V is TRBV7-3; D is perhaps TRBD1 (5 bases). Germline CDR1 reads SGHTA; CDR2 reads FQGTGA. V lost 6 bases and J 6 bases, leaving 15 bases between the germline ends. The CDR3 totals 13 residues. CDR3: CASSHDRSGEQYF. CDR3 bases: TGTGCCAGCAGTCACGACAGAAGTGGCGAGCAGTACTTC. Supplemented by reference TRBV7-3 and TRBJ2-7, the full variable domain reads GAGVSQTPSNKVTEKGKYVELRCDPISGHTALYWYRQSLGQGPEFLIYFQGTGAADDSGLPNDRFFAVRPEGSVSTLKIQRTERGDSAVYLCASSHDRSGEQYFGPGTRLTVT.

The chain links TRBV4-1 to TRBJ1-3; 10 nucleotides match TRBD1. V lost 10 bases, J lost 3 bases, and 6 bases stayed unmatched. There are 14 residues in the CDR3. The germline CDR1 and CDR2 sequences are MGHRA and YSYEKL. CDR3 coding DNA: TGCGCCAACCTGGACAGGGGGAATGGAAACACCATATATTTT. It encodes CANLDRGNGNTIYF.

This clone was seen a handful of times. The chain joins TRBV7-9 to TRBJ1-2; D ambiguous. CDR1 is SEHNR and CDR2 is FQNEAQ in the germline V gene (reference sequence). This CDR3 spans 16 amino acids. V lost 7 bases and J 3 bases, leaving 21 bases between the germline ends. CDR3 sequence reads: CASTQQRVGQHYGYTF. The CDR3 DNA reads as TGTGCCAGCACCCAGCAACGGGTGGGTCAACACTATGGCTACACCTTC.

The rearrangement uses TRBV28 and TRBJ1-1; a weak D match, TRBD1 (6 bases). Germline CDR1 MDHEN, CDR2 SYDVKM. V was clipped by 3 bases and J by 3 bases, with 14 bases between them. This CDR3 has 15 residues. CDR3 coding DNA: TGTGCCAGCAGTTTTTCCCAGGGGAAGGACACTGAAGCTTTCTTT. It encodes CASSFSQGKDTEAFF.

This clone was seen once. J is TRBJ1-1 and V is TRBV11-2; D might be TRBD1 (5 bases). Germline lookup yields CDR1 SGHAT and CDR2 FQNNGV. V shed 1 base and J shed 5 bases, with 11 bases lying between them. The CDR3 length is 14 residues. CDR3 sequence reads: CASSLGGRETEAFF. DNA of the CDR3: TGTGCCAGCAGCTTAGGGGGCAGGGAAACTGAAGCTTTCTTT. The complete variable domain, with remaining parts taken from reference TRBV11-2 and TRBJ1-1, reads EAGVAQSPRYKIIEKRQSVAFWCNPISGHATLYWYQQILGQGPKLLIQFQNNGVVDDSQLPKDRFSAERLKGVDSTLKIQPAKLEDSAVYLCASSLGGRETEAFFGQGTRLTVV.

This clone was seen only once. The chain uses TRBV6-4 and TRBJ2-2, with no clear D. Germline V gene sequence: CDR1 MRHNA, CDR2 SNTAGT. The CDR3 extends over 13 amino acids. Trimming removed 3 bases from V and 6 bases from J, with 8 bases in between. In nucleotides, the CDR3 is TGTGCCAGCAGTGAGTTGGGCTCCGGGGAGCTGTTTTTT. Its translation is CASSELGSGELFF.